Shown below are 6 T cell receptor beta chains from a single sample sequenced in a study of blood T cells in healthy people across ages. Then a second PCR, running roughly 7 to 11 cycles, was carried out with a sample-barcoded 5' primer and a J-beta primer mix. TCRdb re-analysed the 5' RACE reads in MiXCR, keeping a single row per CDR3 protein. Among roughly 930,000 distinct CDR3 sequences listed, around 48% were seen once. Sequenced: blood. The receptors were sampled from a man under 40 in good health.

In this sample, this clonotype turned up a few times. The chain recombines TRBV20-1 with TRBJ1-2; TRBD1 matches at 7 bases. This CDR3 has 13 amino acids. The V and J ends lost 2 bases and 10 bases, in that order; junction bases with no gene match: 10. Germline CDR1 and CDR2: DFQATT and SNEGSKA (reference sequence). Written as DNA, the CDR3 is TGCAGTGCTAGAAAGACAGGGTTTCGAAACTACACCTTC. The encoded protein is CSARKTGFRNYTF.

The genes are TRBV4-3 and TRBJ1-4; D remains ambiguous. Trimming removed 3 bases from V and 7 bases from J, with 12 bases in between. The germline CDR1 and CDR2 sequences are LGHNA and YSLEER. CDR3 length: 14 amino acids. Here the CDR3 DNA reads TGCGCCAGCAGCCACCGGGAACGCCCTGAAAAACTGTTTTTT. Its translation: CASSHRERPEKLFF.

This clonotype was observed a handful of times. A much larger clone lies one base from this, so it may be a read error. The chain combines TRBV7-9 with TRBJ2-1; D uncertain. The J call is doubtful: the DNA matches TRBJ2-7 better. Per the germline V gene, CDR1 is SEHNR and CDR2 is FQNEAQ (reference sequence). The CDR3 sequence is 13 residues long. CDR3 bases: TGTGCCAGCAGCTCTCCGGCCAACAATGAGCAGTACTTC. This encodes CASSSPANNEQYF.

V and J are TRBV7-9 and TRBJ1-6; a possible D gene is TRBD1 (6 bases). This CDR3 is 18 amino acids long. Germline values: CDR1 SEHNR, CDR2 FQNEAQ (reference sequence). Deletions cut 1 base from V and 3 bases from J, with 16 bases between. CDR3 in amino acids: CASSLGGTGMFYNSPLHF. CDR3 in DNA: TGTGCCAGCAGCTTAGGGGGCACAGGGATGTTCTATAATTCACCCCTCCACTTT.

The chain combines TRBV7-2 with TRBJ2-4; maybe TRBD1 (5 bases). Judging by the DNA end, TRBJ2-7 fits better; the J call may be wrong. From germline, CDR1 is SGHTA and CDR2 FQGNSA. The CDR3 is 16 amino acids. In nucleotides, the CDR3 is TGTGCCAGCAGCCGAAAACGCCTCAGGGATTACGACGAGCAGTACTTC. It is translated as CASSRKRLRDYDEQYF.

This clonotype was counted only a few times. The chain uses TRBV6-5 and TRBJ2-5, with TRBD2 matching 11 bases. This CDR3 region has 15 residues. Germline CDR1 reads MNHEY; CDR2 reads SVGAGI. V shed 6 bases, J shed 4 bases, and the junction held 7 bases outside the gene matches. The CDR3 sequence: CASSLSGGATETQYF. The DNA of the CDR3 is TGTGCCAGCAGCCTTAGCGGGGGGGCCACAGAGACCCAGTACTTC.